This is a list of T cell receptor beta chains from one sample in a study of cytomegalovirus exposure and HLA in healthy donors. Using immunoSEQ multiplex PCR, the repertoire was profiled, and TCRdb retains in-frame clones only, with some absent. The repertoire has roughly 150,000 clones, 84% of them found once; the top ten carry roughly 10%. Material for sequencing was PBMCs. These receptors all stem from a man aged 25 to 40 in good health and CMV-seropositive. Each CDR3 is given with its conserved first and last residue. Fields, in order: V gene, D gene, CDR3 protein. A D gene is named only where the DNA matches it firmly.

>TRBV30|-
CAWRTNAGNEQFF
>TRBV20-1|-
CSANRTYEQYF
>TRBV9|TRBD1
CASSMDRGTDTQYF
>TRBV7-9|TRBD2
CASSLLREEETQYF
>TRBV7-9|-
CASSLGTFRSGANVLTF
>TRBV27|TRBD1
CASSPRDRGSNQPQHF
>TRBV9|-
CASSVAGTSSSYEQYF
>TRBV28|-
CASSFRGTDTQYF
>TRBV5-1|-
CASSFSQENTEAFF
>TRBV19|TRBD2
CASKAGGPVTGELFF
>TRBV4-1|TRBD1
CASSQTDRDSYEQYF
>TRBV12-5|-
CASGLTPIDNEQFF
>TRBV29-1|-
CSVELIGRQGVAETQYF
>TRBV5-1|TRBD1
CASSLTGAFTEAFF
>TRBV2|-
CASSELNRSVLYGYTF
>TRBV5-1|-
CASSLGRFNSPLHF
>TRBV30|TRBD1
CASTRTGGVWEAFF
>TRBV27|TRBD2
CASSASTSGRGYEQFF
>TRBV5-1|-
CASSLGFVSSGANVLTF
>TRBV28|TRBD2
CASSSYRLAGGREQYF
>TRBV4-1|-
CASSQGSRDNQPQHF
>TRBV7-2|-
CASSLVGSPLHF
>TRBV5-4|TRBD2
CASRQGLARGYLSGGEQYF
>TRBV29-1|-
CSPRGGEGYGYTF
>TRBV5-5|-
CASSAWDLQETQYF
>TRBV28|-
CASSFNLPLYGSYEQYF
>TRBV15|TRBD2
CATSPRGALVSAEQYF
>TRBV6-1|TRBD1
CASSEPRQGYQETQYF
>TRBV9|TRBD1
CASSVAGQGSSGELFF
>TRBV27|-
CASTLSGANVLTF
>TRBV4-1|-
CASSQDLDTQYF
>TRBV5-1|-
CASSPGQNTGELFF
>TRBV4-3|-
CASSQADRGNTIYF
>TRBV30|-
CAWSPDRGNQPQHF
>TRBV30|-
CAWSGPGGPQPQHF
>TRBV6-5|TRBD1
CASSNGQGDTGELFF
>TRBV27|-
CASSLSGAGANVLTF
>TRBV2|TRBD2
CASLTSGRLNSAGELFF
>TRBV19|-
CASGSEARLFF
>TRBV13|TRBD1
CASSPGQGFDEQFF
>TRBV25-1|TRBD1
CASSEYRQGGYGYTF
>TRBV18|TRBD2
CASSLAGDGTDTQYF
>TRBV14|-
CASSQDAVSGNTIYF
>TRBV6-6|TRBD1
CASSTRQGTNEKLFF
>TRBV6-4|TRBD1
CASSPTGTGKDSNQPQHF
>TRBV7-2|TRBD2
CASSLESGRNEQYF
>TRBV7-9|-
CASSPLGGEQFF
>TRBV7-2|TRBD2
CASSHPGTIATQYF
>TRBV28|-
CASSEGREGWSNQPQHF